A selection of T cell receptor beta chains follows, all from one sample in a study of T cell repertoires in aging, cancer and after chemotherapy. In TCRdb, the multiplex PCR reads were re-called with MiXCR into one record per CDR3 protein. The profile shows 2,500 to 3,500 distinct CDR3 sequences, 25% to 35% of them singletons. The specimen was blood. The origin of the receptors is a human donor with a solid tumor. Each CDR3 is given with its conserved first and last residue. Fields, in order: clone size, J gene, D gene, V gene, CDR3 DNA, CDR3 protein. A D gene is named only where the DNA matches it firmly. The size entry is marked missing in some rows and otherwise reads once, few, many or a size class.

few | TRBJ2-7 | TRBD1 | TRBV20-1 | TGCAGTGCAGACCCGGGACAGGGTCTCTACGAGCAGTACTTC | CSADPGQGLYEQYF
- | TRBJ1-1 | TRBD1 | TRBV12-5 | TGTGCTAGTGGTTCAGACAGGGGGATGAACACTGAAGCTTTCTTT | CASGSDRGMNTEAFF
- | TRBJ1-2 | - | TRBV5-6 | TGTGCCAGCAGCTTGGGCAGGGCGGGTGGCTACACCTTC | CASSLGRAGGYTF
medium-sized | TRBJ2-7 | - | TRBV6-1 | TGTGCCAGCAGTCCCAGGTCGATCTACGAGCAGTACTTC | CASSPRSIYEQYF
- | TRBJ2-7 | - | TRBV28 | TGTGCCAGCAGTTGGGTGGGCATGGGATACGAGCAGTACTTC | CASSWVGMGYEQYF
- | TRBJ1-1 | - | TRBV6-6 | TGTGCCACCCTTCAGGGCGGGGCTTTCTTT | CATLQGGAFF
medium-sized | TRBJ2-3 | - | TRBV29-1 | TGCAGCGTTGATGGGCAGGGGATTATTGCGCAGTATTTT | CSVDGQGIIAQYF
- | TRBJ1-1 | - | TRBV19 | TGTACCAGTAGTATTAATTTGGAAACTGAAGCTTTCTTT | CTSSINLETEAFF
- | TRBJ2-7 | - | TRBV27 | TGTGCCAGCAGTTTCCTAACGGGGGGCCGGGGTCGGGAGCAGTACTTC | CASSFLTGGRGREQYF
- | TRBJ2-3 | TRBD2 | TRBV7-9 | TGTGCCAGCAGCTTAACTCGGACTAGCGGAGGGGCTACGCAGTATTTT | CASSLTRTSGGATQYF
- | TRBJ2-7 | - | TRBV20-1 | TGCAGTGCTAGACCGAGGTCCCGGAGGAGCGACGAGCAGTACTTC | CSARPRSRRSDEQYF
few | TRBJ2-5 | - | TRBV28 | TGTGCCAGCAGTGCTCCGGGTGGGGAGACCCAGTACTTC | CASSAPGGETQYF